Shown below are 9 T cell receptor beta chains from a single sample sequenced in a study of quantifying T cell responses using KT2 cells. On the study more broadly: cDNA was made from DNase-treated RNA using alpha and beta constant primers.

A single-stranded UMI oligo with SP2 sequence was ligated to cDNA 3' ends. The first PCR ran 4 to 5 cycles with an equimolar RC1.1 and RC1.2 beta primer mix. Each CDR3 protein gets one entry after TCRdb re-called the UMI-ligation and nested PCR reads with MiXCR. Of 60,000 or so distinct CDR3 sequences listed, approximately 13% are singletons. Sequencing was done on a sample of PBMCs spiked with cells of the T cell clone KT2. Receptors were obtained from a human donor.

CDR3 loop: CSADRDRTAYEQYF. DNA of the CDR3: TGCAGTGCTGACCGGGACAGGACTGCCTACGAGCAGTACTTC. The V and J genes are TRBV20-1 and TRBJ2-7, with TRBD1 identical over 8 bases. Germline values: CDR1 DFQATT, CDR2 SNEGSKA (reference sequence). This CDR3 has 14 amino acids. V lost 5 bases and J lost 2; bases outside the gene matches: 8.

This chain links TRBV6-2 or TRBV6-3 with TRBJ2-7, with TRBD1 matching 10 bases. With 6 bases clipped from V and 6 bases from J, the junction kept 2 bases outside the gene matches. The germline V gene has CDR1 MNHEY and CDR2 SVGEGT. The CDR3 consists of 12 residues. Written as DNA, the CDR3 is TGTGCCAGCAGCCGGACAGGGGGCGAGCAGTACTTC. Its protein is CASSRTGGEQYF.

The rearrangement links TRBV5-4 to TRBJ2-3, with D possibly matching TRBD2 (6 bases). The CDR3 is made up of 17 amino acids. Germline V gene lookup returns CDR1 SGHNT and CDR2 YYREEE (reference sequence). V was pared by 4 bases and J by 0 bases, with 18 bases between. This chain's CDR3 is CASSPGLSGSSTDTQYF. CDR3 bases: TGTGCCAGCAGCCCGGGCCTCAGCGGGTCAAGCACAGATACGCAGTATTTT.

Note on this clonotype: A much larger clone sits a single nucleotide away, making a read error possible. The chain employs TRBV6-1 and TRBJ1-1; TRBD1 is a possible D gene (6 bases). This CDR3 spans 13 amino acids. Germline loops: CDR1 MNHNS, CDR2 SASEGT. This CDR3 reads CASSQTGYTEAYF. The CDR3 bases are TGTGCCAGCAGCCAAACAGGGTACACTGAAGCTTACTTT.

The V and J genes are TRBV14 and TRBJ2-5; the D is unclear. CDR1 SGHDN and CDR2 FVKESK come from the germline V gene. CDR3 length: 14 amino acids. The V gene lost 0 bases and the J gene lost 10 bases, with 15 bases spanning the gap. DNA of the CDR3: TGTGCCAGCAGCCAAGAACTCGACACCCGGAACCAGTACTTC. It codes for CASSQELDTRNQYF.

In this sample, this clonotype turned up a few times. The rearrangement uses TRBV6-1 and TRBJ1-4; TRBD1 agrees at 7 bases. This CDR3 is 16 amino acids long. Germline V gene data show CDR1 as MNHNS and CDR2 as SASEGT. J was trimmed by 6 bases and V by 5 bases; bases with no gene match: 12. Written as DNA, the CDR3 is TGTGCCAGCAGTCCCCCCCGCCCGGGACAGTATGAAAAACTGTTTTTT. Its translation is CASSPPRPGQYEKLFF.

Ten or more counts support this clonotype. DNA of the CDR3: TGTGCCAGCAGTGAAGCGTCACTAGCCGGCACAGATACGCAGTATTTT. Residues: CASSEASLAGTDTQYF. The rearrangement joins TRBV2 to TRBJ2-3; D is perhaps TRBD2 (6 bases). Between the trimmed V and J ends, which lost 0 bases and 1 base, there was a span of 11 bases. There are 16 residues in the CDR3. In germline, CDR1 is SNHLY, CDR2 FYNNEI.

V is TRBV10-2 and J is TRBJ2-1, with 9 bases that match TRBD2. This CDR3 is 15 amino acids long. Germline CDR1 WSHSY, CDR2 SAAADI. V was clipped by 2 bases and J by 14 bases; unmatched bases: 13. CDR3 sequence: CASSERGSGSKYKFF. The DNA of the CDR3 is TGCGCCAGCAGTGAGAGGGGTAGCGGGAGCAAGTATAAGTTCTTC.

CDR3 DNA: TGTGCCACCAGTGATGCACGGCGGGGGGGAAACACAGATACGCAGTATTTT. Translated: CATSDARRGGNTDTQYF. The chain combines TRBV24-1 with TRBJ2-3; 9 bases map to TRBD2. The CDR3 runs to 17 residues. The germline V gene encodes CDR1 KGHDR and CDR2 SFDVKD. J gave up 2 bases and V 3 bases, and 8 bases lay outside the gene matches.